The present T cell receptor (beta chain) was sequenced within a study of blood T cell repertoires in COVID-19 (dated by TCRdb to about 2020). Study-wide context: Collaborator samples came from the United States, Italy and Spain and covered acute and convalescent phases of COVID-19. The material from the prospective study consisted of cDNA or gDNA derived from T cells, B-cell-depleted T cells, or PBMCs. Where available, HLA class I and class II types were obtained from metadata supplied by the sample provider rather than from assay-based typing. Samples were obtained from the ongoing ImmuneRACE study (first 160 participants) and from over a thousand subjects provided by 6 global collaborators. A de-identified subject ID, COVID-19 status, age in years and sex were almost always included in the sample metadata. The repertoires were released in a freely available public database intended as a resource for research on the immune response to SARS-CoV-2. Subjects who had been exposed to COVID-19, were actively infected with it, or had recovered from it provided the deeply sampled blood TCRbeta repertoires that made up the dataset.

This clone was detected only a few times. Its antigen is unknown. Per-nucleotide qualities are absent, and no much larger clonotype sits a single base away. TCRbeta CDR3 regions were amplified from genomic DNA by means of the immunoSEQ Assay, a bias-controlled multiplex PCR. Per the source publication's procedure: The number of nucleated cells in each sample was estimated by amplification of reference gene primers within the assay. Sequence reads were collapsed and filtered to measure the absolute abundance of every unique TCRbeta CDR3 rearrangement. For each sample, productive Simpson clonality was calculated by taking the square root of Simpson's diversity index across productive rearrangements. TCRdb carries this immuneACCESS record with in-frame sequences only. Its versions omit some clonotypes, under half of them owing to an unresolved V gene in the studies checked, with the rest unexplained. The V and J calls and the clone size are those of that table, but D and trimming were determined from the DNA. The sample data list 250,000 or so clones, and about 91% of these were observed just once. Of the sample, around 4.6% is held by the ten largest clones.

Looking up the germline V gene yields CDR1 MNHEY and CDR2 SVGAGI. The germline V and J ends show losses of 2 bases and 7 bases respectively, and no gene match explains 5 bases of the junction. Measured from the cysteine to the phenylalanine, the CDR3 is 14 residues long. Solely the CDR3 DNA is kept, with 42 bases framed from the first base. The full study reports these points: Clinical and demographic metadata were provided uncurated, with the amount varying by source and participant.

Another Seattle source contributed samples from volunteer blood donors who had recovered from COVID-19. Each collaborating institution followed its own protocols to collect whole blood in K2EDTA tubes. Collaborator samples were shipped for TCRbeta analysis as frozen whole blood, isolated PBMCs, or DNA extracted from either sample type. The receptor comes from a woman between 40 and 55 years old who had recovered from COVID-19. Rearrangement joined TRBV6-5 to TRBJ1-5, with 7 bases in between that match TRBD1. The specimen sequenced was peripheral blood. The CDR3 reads CASSYDREGQPQHF. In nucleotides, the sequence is TGTGCCAGCAGTTACGACAGGGAAGGACAGCCCCAGCATTTT.